Below are 32 T cell receptor beta chains sequenced from a single sample in a study of T cells in women clearing cervical HPV infection. The method was immunoSEQ multiplex PCR; TCRdb's version includes in-frame clones alone and lacks a portion of them. The sample table includes some 39,000 clones. The sequenced sample consisted of blood buffy coat. The receptors stem from a woman aged 18 to 75 with a cervical HPV16 infection that either progressed to CIN3+ or cleared (not recorded which).

Concerning this clone: The read terminates 3 residues ahead of where the CDR3 ends, so the germline J gene completes it. J is TRBJ2-2 and V is TRBV6-2 or TRBV6-3; D gene uncertain. The CDR3 is 12 residues long. V shed 1 base and J shed 9 bases, with 6 bases lying between them. Germline V gives CDR1 MNHEY, CDR2 SVGEGT. The sequenced part of the CDR3 DNA is TGTGCCAGCAGTTACTTATTTCGGGAG. Its translation is CASSYLFRE. The full CDR3 protein reads CASSYLFRELFF.

Comment on this clone: The read falls 3 residues short of the CDR3 end, and the missing part is taken from the germline J gene. The chain is built from TRBV12-3 or TRBV12-4 and TRBJ1-2; TRBD1 is a possible D gene (5 bases). The CDR3 sequence is 13 residues long. The covered CDR3 bases are TGTGCCAGCAGTTTAAAGGGGCCATCGGGC. This encodes CASSLKGPSG. The entire CDR3 reads CASSLKGPSGYTF.

Comments on this clone: From the germline J gene comes the end of the CDR3, since the read stops 3 residues before it. The chain employs TRBV6-2 or TRBV6-3 and TRBJ1-6; TRBD1 aligns across 9 bases. Germline V CDR1 and CDR2: MNHEY, SVGEGT. The CDR3 covers 14 residues. V gave up 4 bases and J gave up 10 bases; unmatched junction bases: 5. CDR3 in amino acids: CASSLDRGESPLHF. The sequenced part of the CDR3 DNA is TGTGCCAGCAGTTTGGACAGGGGTGAATCACCC.

Comments on this clone: The read terminates 3 residues ahead of where the CDR3 ends, so the germline J gene completes it. This chain links TRBV2 with TRBJ1-6, with 7 bases that match TRBD1. V lost 9 bases and J lost 7; bases outside the gene matches: 18. The germline CDR1 and CDR2 sequences are SNHLY and FYNNEI. The CDR3 has 17 residues. CDR3 bases read: TGTGCCAGTCGCCGGCAGGGGGTGGGGTCGCACAATTCACCC. Translated: CASRRQGVGSHNSP. The full CDR3 protein reads CASRRQGVGSHNSPLHF.

About this clone: The sequenced fragment ends 3 residues before the CDR3 boundary, so the rest is inferred from the germline J gene. V is TRBV29-1 and J is TRBJ2-2, with 7 bases matching TRBD2. The V gene's germline CDR1 is SQVTM and CDR2 ANQGSEA. V trimming: 0 bases; J trimming: 1 base; junction bases outside the gene matches: 2. The CDR3 runs to 15 residues. CDR3 sequence: CSVEESGKNTGELFF. The sequenced part of the CDR3 DNA is TGCAGCGTTGAAGAAAGCGGGAAGAACACCGGGGAG.

About this clone: From the germline J gene comes the end of the CDR3, since the read stops 3 residues before it. The chain is built from TRBV29-1 and TRBJ1-2, with D maybe TRBD1 (5 bases). This CDR3 has 12 amino acids. Germline V gene data show CDR1 as SQVTM and CDR2 as ANQGSEA. Trimming took 3 bases from V and 4 from J, leaving 9 bases between them. CDR3 DNA (partial): TGCAGCGTTGAGGGCAGGGCCTATGGC. This translates into CSVEGRAYG. The complete CDR3 protein is CSVEGRAYGYTF.

As to this clone: The read comes to an end 3 residues before the CDR3 does, leaving the germline J gene to fill in the end. The chain uses TRBV30 and TRBJ1-1; D uncertain. Trimming cost V 6 bases and J 5 bases, with 10 bases left between them. This CDR3 region has 11 residues. Germline V gene data show CDR1 as GTSNPN and CDR2 as SVGIG (reference sequence). CDR3 DNA, as far as it was read: TGTGCCTGTACCGGGTCGACTGAA. Amino acid sequence: CACTGSTE. The CDR3 in its entirety is CACTGSTEAFF.

On this clone itself: The missing CDR3 end, 3 residues past where the read stops, is filled in from the germline J gene. The rearrangement uses TRBV7-6 and TRBJ1-2, with D possibly TRBD1 on 6 matching bases. Germline CDR1 reads SGHVS; CDR2 reads FNYEAQ. Between the trimmed V and J ends, which lost 4 bases and 5 bases, there was a span of 8 bases. The CDR3 spans 12 residues. The CDR3 protein is CASSSGQYGYTF. The sequenced part of the CDR3 DNA is TGTGCCAGCAGCTCCGGACAGTATGGC.

In the case of this clone: Sequencing ends 3 residues short of the CDR3 end; the germline J gene provides the rest. The chain carries TRBV5-1 and TRBJ1-2; a possible D gene is TRBD1 (5 bases). The germline V gene encodes CDR1 SGHRS and CDR2 YFSETQ. The CDR3 consists of 15 residues. CDR3 sequence: CASSWGDGREYGYTF. Incomplete CDR3 DNA: TGCGCCAGCAGCTGGGGGGACGGAAGAGAGTACGGC.

As concerns this clone: The sequence runs out 3 residues before the end of the CDR3; the remainder is reconstructed from the germline J gene. The chain uses TRBV10-3 and TRBJ2-2; D is possibly TRBD2 (5 bases). This CDR3 has 14 residues. V was pared by 10 bases and J by 0 bases, with 12 bases between. CDR1 ENHRY and CDR2 SYGVKD come from the germline V gene. CDR3 bases read: TGTGCCACCCGAGGGCAGGCGAACACCGGGGAG. This translates into CATRGQANTGE. The CDR3, in full, reads CATRGQANTGELFF.

On this clone itself: The read stops 3 residues short of the end of the CDR3; the missing end is completed from the germline J gene. The chain combines TRBV30 with TRBJ1-4, with a tentative D call TRBD1 (5 bases). Trimming left V 2 bases short and J 9 bases short, with 19 bases between. This CDR3 region has 15 residues. The germline gives CDR1 GTSNPN, CDR2 SVGIG (reference sequence). The CDR3 sequence is CAWSHQGGVRQKLFF. The DNA read from the CDR3 is TGTGCCTGGAGTCACCAGGGAGGCGTAAGACAAAAA.

Concerning this clone: A junction end diverges from the germline sequence, so it may reflect a read error. The CDR3 end lies 3 residues beyond the end of the read and is filled in from the germline J gene. The chain is built from TRBV4-2 and TRBJ2-7, with D maybe TRBD1 (6 bases). This CDR3 is built from 14 residues. Germline V gives CDR1 LGHNA, CDR2 YNFKEQ. The CDR3: CASSRATGTYEQYF. CDR3 DNA (partial): TGCGCCAGCAGCCGGGCGACAGGCACCTACGAG.

Comment on this clone: The read is 3 residues too short to cover the CDR3 end, so that end is filled in from the germline J gene. This chain uses TRBV6-4 with TRBJ2-3, with 11 positions matching TRBD2. Germline-derived CDR1 and CDR2 are MRHNA and SNTAGT. This CDR3 region has 16 residues. V trimming: 3 bases; J trimming: 2 bases; junction bases outside the gene matches: 4. The sequenced CDR3 bases are TGTGCCAGCAGTGATGGGACTAGCGGCACCACAGATACG. Encoded protein: CASSDGTSGTTDT. The whole CDR3 protein reads CASSDGTSGTTDTQYF.

Points on this clone: The read ends 3 residues shy of where the CDR3 ends; the end is completed using the germline J gene. The gene calls are TRBV4-1 and TRBJ1-1; D is perhaps TRBD1 (6 bases). Germline CDR1 and CDR2: MGHRA and YSYEKL. The CDR3 runs 15 residues. The V and J ends lost 1 base and 2 bases respectively, with 11 bases between them. CDR3 sequence: CASSQVLRGNTEAFF. CDR3 DNA, as far as it was read: TGCGCCAGCAGCCAAGTCCTCAGGGGAAACACTGAA.

For this clone: The CDR3 end falls 3 residues outside the read, so it is completed with the germline J gene. The V gene is TRBV20-1, the J gene TRBJ2-3, with 8 nucleotides matching TRBD2. The CDR3 is 15 residues long. Trimming at V came to 4 bases and at J to 2 bases, leaving 8 bases not matched to a gene. The germline V gene encodes CDR1 DFQATT and CDR2 SNEGSKA (reference sequence). The CDR3 sequence: CSAKHLGGATDTQYF. The sequenced CDR3 bases are TGCAGTGCTAAACACCTCGGGGGGGCCACAGATACG.

With respect to this clone: The read terminates 3 residues before the CDR3 end, so the remaining end is supplied by the germline J gene. The chain couples TRBV6-4 to TRBJ2-1; 9 bases align to TRBD2. The germline CDR1 and CDR2 sequences are MRHNA and SNTAGT. V lost 2 bases, J lost 7 bases, and 6 bases stayed unmatched. The CDR3 has 15 residues. The CDR3 spells CASSDPTSGLNEQFF. Incomplete CDR3 DNA: TGTGCCAGCAGTGACCCCACTAGCGGGTTGAATGAG.

Concerning this clone itself: The CDR3 end falls 3 residues outside the read, so it is completed with the germline J gene. The rearrangement joins TRBV20-1 to TRBJ2-2; a possible D gene is TRBD2 (6 bases). CDR3 length equals 17 residues. Trimming took 0 bases from V and 4 from J, leaving 18 bases between them. Germline lookup yields CDR1 DFQATT and CDR2 SNEGSKA (reference sequence). CDR3 DNA (partial): TGCAGTGCTAGAGATCCGGTACGCGGGGCGCCCACCGGGGAG. Protein: CSARDPVRGAPTGE. The CDR3 as a whole reads CSARDPVRGAPTGELFF.

A note on this clone: The DNA ends 3 residues before the CDR3 does, and the rest of the CDR3 is filled in from the germline J gene. The gene calls are TRBV7-2 and TRBJ2-3, with no clear D. Trimming stripped 2 bases from V and 0 bases from J, with 6 bases between. From germline, CDR1 is SGHTA and CDR2 FQGNSA. This CDR3 has 14 amino acids. The chain's CDR3 is CASSLILSTDTQYF. The sequenced CDR3 bases are TGTGCCAGCAGCTTAATTTTAAGCACAGATACG. Based on the CDR3 plus reference TRBV7-2 and TRBJ2-3, the full variable domain is GAGVSQSPSNKVTEKGKDVELRCDPISGHTALYWYRQSLGQGLEFLIYFQGNSAPDKSGLPSDRFSAERTGGSVSTLTIQRTQQEDSAVYLCASSLILSTDTQYFGPGTRLTVL.

With respect to this clone: The missing CDR3 end, 3 residues past where the read stops, is filled in from the germline J gene. The V call is TRBV30, the J call TRBJ1-1; no firm D call. Germline V gene lookup returns CDR1 GTSNPN and CDR2 SVGIG (reference sequence). V dropped 4 bases and J dropped 1 base, with 13 bases sitting between them. The CDR3 runs 14 residues. The CDR3 bases that were read are TGTGCCTGGAAGTACGGGTCAGAGAACACTGAA. Translation: CAWKYGSENTE. From start to end, the CDR3 is CAWKYGSENTEAFF.

As concerns this clone: Read sequence stops 3 residues before the CDR3 end, and the germline J gene provides the missing end. This chain joins TRBV10-3 and TRBJ2-5; 12 bases fit TRBD1. The CDR3 loop spans 17 amino acids. V gave up 7 bases and J gave up 2 bases; unmatched junction bases: 11. Germline V CDR1 and CDR2: ENHRY, SYGVKD. The CDR3 bases that were read are TGTGCCATCAAGGGGGGGACAGGGGGCCCACAACAAGAGACC. Translated: CAIKGGTGGPQQET. The whole CDR3 protein is CAIKGGTGGPQQETQYF.

About this clone itself: Sequencing ends 3 residues short of the CDR3 end; the germline J gene provides the rest. The V call is TRBV18, the J call TRBJ2-2; possible D gene TRBD1, 6 bases. CDR3 length: 14 residues. CDR1 and CDR2 from the germline V gene are KGHSH and LQKENI. V lost 5 bases and J lost 1, with 8 bases in between. The CDR3 bases that were read are TGTGCCAGCTCATCGGGACAGAACACCGGGGAG. The encoded protein is CASSSGQNTGE. The complete CDR3 reads CASSSGQNTGELFF.

About this clone itself: Sequencing ends 3 residues short of the CDR3 end; the germline J gene provides the rest. The J gene is TRBJ2-1, the V gene TRBV19; TRBD2 agrees at 9 bases. Germline V gives CDR1 LNHDA, CDR2 SQIVND (reference sequence). This CDR3 has 13 amino acids. J gave up 4 bases and V 10 bases, and 5 bases lay outside the gene matches. CDR3 DNA (partial): TGTGCCACCCAGGGACTAGCTTACAATGAG. Translating gives CATQGLAYNE. The whole CDR3 sequence is CATQGLAYNEQFF. The whole variable domain, filled in from reference TRBV19 and TRBJ2-1, reads DGGITQSPKYLFRKEGQNVTLSCEQNLNHDAMYWYRQDPGQGLRLIYYSQIVNDFQKGDIAEGYSVSREKKESFPLTVTSAQKNPTAFYLCATQGLAYNEQFFGPGTRLTVL.

A remark on this clone: The read gets to within 3 residues of the CDR3 end, and the germline J gene fills in the rest. The chain carries TRBV18 and TRBJ1-6; 9 nucleotides agree with TRBD1. Germline V gene sequence: CDR1 KGHSH, CDR2 LQKENI. The CDR3 loop spans 15 amino acids. V shed 3 bases and J 8 bases; nucleotides not matched to a gene: 5. CDR3 DNA (partial): TGTGCCAGCTCACCGGGGACAGGGCAAGATTCACCC. This gives the protein CASSPGTGQDSP. From start to end, the CDR3 is CASSPGTGQDSPLHF.

Concerning this clone: The DNA ends 3 residues before the CDR3 does, and the rest of the CDR3 is filled in from the germline J gene. The chain employs TRBV5-4 and TRBJ2-5; tentatively, D is TRBD1 (6 bases). The CDR3 sequence is 13 residues long. With 5 bases removed from V and 0 bases from J, the gap between germline ends came to 8 bases. CDR1 is SGHNT and CDR2 is YYREEE in the germline V gene (reference sequence). Here the CDR3 reads CASSRDNQETQYF. The covered CDR3 bases are TGTGCCAGCAGTAGGGACAACCAAGAGACC. The full variable domain, completed using reference TRBV5-4 and TRBJ2-5, is ETGVTQSPTHLIKTRGQQVTLRCSSQSGHNTVSWYQQALGQGPQFIFQYYREEENGRGNFPPRFSGLQFPNYSSELNVNALELDDSALYLCASSRDNQETQYFGPGTRLLVL.

As regards this clone: The read comes to an end 3 residues before the CDR3 does, leaving the germline J gene to fill in the end. The chain joins TRBV4-2 to TRBJ2-5; perhaps TRBD1 as D (6 bases). Germline CDR1 is LGHNA and CDR2 is YNFKEQ. The CDR3 has 17 amino acids. V lost 1 base to trimming and J lost 7 bases, with 22 bases between them. The part of the CDR3 DNA that was read is TGTGCCAGCAGCCAAGCGATCAGGGGCCCCCTAGCTGGGACC. As protein: CASSQAIRGPLAGT. The CDR3, in full, reads CASSQAIRGPLAGTQYF.

Details on this clone: The read halts 3 residues ahead of the CDR3 end, with the missing end drawn from the germline J gene. This rearrangement joins TRBV28 to TRBJ2-1; 8 bases fit TRBD1. Unmatched junction bases numbered 13, after V lost 10 bases and J lost 5 bases. The CDR3 runs to 15 residues. In germline, CDR1 is MDHEN, CDR2 SYDVKM. CDR3 in amino acids: CATFPGRGPNNEQFF. The sequenced CDR3 bases are TGTGCCACCTTCCCCGGCAGGGGGCCGAACAATGAG.

A word on this clone: Read coverage stops 3 residues before the CDR3 terminus; the germline J gene supplies the remainder. The J gene is TRBJ2-3, the V gene TRBV20-1, with D unresolved. V lost 0 bases, J lost 0 bases, and 7 bases lay in between. This CDR3 comprises 14 residues. CDR1 is DFQATT and CDR2 is SNEGSKA in the germline V gene (reference sequence). The CDR3 region is CSAREQDSTDTQYF. CDR3 bases read: TGCAGTGCTAGAGAGCAGGATAGCACAGATACG.

Remarks on this clone: The CDR3 end is not reached by the read, which stops 3 residues before it; the germline J gene fills it in. The chain has TRBV5-1 and TRBJ2-7; 7 bases are a match to TRBD2. With 0 bases clipped from V and 1 base from J, the junction kept 4 bases outside the gene matches. The CDR3 covers 15 residues. Germline lookup yields CDR1 SGHRS and CDR2 YFSETQ. The CDR3 region is CASSLASSGSYEQYF. The sequenced part of the CDR3 DNA is TGCGCCAGCAGCTTGGCCTCTAGCGGTTCCTACGAG.

A remark on this clone: The CDR3 extends 3 residues past the end of the read, so its final part is completed from the germline J gene. The rearrangement uses TRBV18 and TRBJ1-4, with a tentative D call TRBD1 (5 bases). Germline loops: CDR1 KGHSH, CDR2 LQKENI. The V gene lost 3 bases and the J gene lost 6 bases, with 11 bases spanning the gap. The CDR3 is 14 amino acids. The chain's CDR3 is CASSPTGGDEKLFF. The CDR3 DNA, read in part, is TGTGCCAGCTCACCGACGGGGGGAGATGAAAAA.

Note on this clone: The CDR3 goes on 3 residues after the read ends, and that part is filled in from the germline J gene. This rearrangement joins TRBV20-1 to TRBJ1-4; D possibly corresponds to TRBD1 (5 bases). Looked up from germline, CDR1 is DFQATT and CDR2 is SNEGSKA (reference sequence). The CDR3 covers 15 residues. CDR3 residues: CSAVSDTGRNSPLFF. CDR3 DNA, as far as it was read: TGCAGTGCTGTCTCGGACACTGGTAGGAATTCACCA.

Concerning this clone itself: The CDR3 goes on 3 residues after the read ends, and that part is filled in from the germline J gene. This chain uses TRBV5-1 with TRBJ2-3; a possible D gene is TRBD2 (6 bases). Trimming removed 0 bases at V and 0 bases at J, with 14 bases between. Germline CDR1 and CDR2: SGHRS and YFSETQ. The CDR3 sequence is 17 residues long. CDR3 in amino acids: CASSLAGGVTSTDTQYF. The sequenced part of the CDR3 DNA is TGCGCCAGCAGCTTGGCCGGCGGGGTTACTAGCACAGATACG.

Points on this clone: The read ends 3 residues early relative to the CDR3; the germline J gene fills the gap. This chain joins TRBV7-2 and TRBJ2-1; D is uncertain. Trimming left V 4 bases short and J 5 bases short, with 3 bases between. Per germline, CDR1 SGHTA and CDR2 FQGNSA. CDR3 length equals 11 residues. CDR3 DNA, as far as it was read: TGTGCCAGCAGCTCTGACAATGAG. Its translation: CASSSDNE. The whole CDR3 sequence is CASSSDNEQFF.